The 18 T cell receptor beta chains given below trace back to one sample, sequenced in a study of cytomegalovirus exposure and HLA in healthy donors. It was with 60 Vbeta and 13 Jbeta primers that the PCR ran. Sequenced by immunoSEQ multiplex PCR; TCRdb stores in-frame clones only, minus some. Seen in this sample are about 48,000 clones; the ten most common clones hold roughly 6.1%. Sequenced sample: PBMCs. These receptors all come from a male donor in good health and CMV-seropositive.

The CDR3: CAIRGGAYEQYF. CDR3 bases: TGTGCCATCAGGGGGGGAGCTTACGAGCAGTACTTC. The chain combines TRBV10-3 with TRBJ2-7, with a tentative D call TRBD2 (6 bases). The V gene's germline CDR1 is ENHRY and CDR2 SYGVKD. The CDR3 is 12 residues long. V was clipped by 6 bases and J by 4 bases, with 10 bases between them.

The chain couples TRBV30 to TRBJ2-3; 9 bases are shared with TRBD2. CDR1 and CDR2 (germline): GTSNPN, SVGIG (reference sequence). Trimming removed 2 bases from V and 1 base from J; junction bases left unmatched: 7. The CDR3 has 16 amino acids. Here the CDR3 reads CAWSIFSGGRTDTQYF. CDR3 DNA sequence: TGTGCCTGGAGTATCTTCAGCGGGGGGCGCACAGATACGCAGTATTTT. The full variable domain, with the rest looked up from reference TRBV30 and TRBJ2-3, is SQTIHQWPATLVQPVGSPLSLECTVEGTSNPNLYWYRQAAGRGLQLLFYSVGIGQISSEVPQNLSASRPQDRQFILSSKKLLLSDSGFYLCAWSIFSGGRTDTQYFGPGTRLTVL.

The chain is built from TRBV29-1 and TRBJ1-1; a possible D gene is TRBD1 (6 bases). Per germline, CDR1 SQVTM and CDR2 ANQGSEA. CDR3 length: 12 amino acids. V was cut by 7 bases and J by 7 bases, with 16 bases left in between. As DNA, the CDR3 is TGCAGCGCACCTACAGGGTATGGTGAAGCTTTCTTT. This encodes CSAPTGYGEAFF. The full variable domain, rest sourced from reference TRBV29-1 and TRBJ1-1, is SAVISQKPSRDICQRGTSLTIQCQVDSQVTMMFWYRQQPGQSLTLIATANQGSEATYESGFVIDKFPISRPNLTFSTLTVSNMSPEDSSIYLCSAPTGYGEAFFGQGTRLTVV.

The chain combines TRBV9 with TRBJ2-7, with TRBD2 matching over 11 bases. The V segment lost 3 bases and the J segment 3 bases; nucleotides outside the gene matches: 2. Germline V gene sequence: CDR1 SGDLS, CDR2 YYNGEE. The CDR3 is made up of 14 amino acids. In DNA, the CDR3 is TGTGCCAGCAGCGACGGACTAGCGGGCTACGAGCAGTACTTC. Its translation is CASSDGLAGYEQYF.

The rearrangement links TRBV4-1 to TRBJ2-7; 9 bases are shared with TRBD2. CDR1 is MGHRA and CDR2 is YSYEKL in the germline V gene. The J segment lost 4 bases and the V segment lost 0 bases, leaving 13 bases of the junction unmatched. CDR3 length: 18 residues. The CDR3 nucleotides read TGCGCCAGCAGCCAAGAAGGAATAGCGGGGGCTGAGGATTACGAGCAGTACTTC. Its translation is CASSQEGIAGAEDYEQYF.

This CDR3 reads CASSHPGRGVTYNEQFF. The CDR3 nucleotides are TGTGCCAGCAGCCACCCCGGTCGGGGGGTCACCTACAATGAGCAGTTCTTC. The chain links TRBV4-2 to TRBJ2-1; 7 bases agree with TRBD2. From germline, CDR1 is LGHNA and CDR2 YNFKEQ. With 3 bases clipped from V and 2 bases from J, the junction kept 10 bases outside the gene matches. CDR3 length: 17 amino acids.

The chain joins TRBV28 to TRBJ2-1; D possibly corresponds to TRBD1 (6 bases). The V gene lost 5 bases and the J gene lost 7 bases, with 15 bases spanning the gap. Germline lookup yields CDR1 MDHEN and CDR2 SYDVKM. This CDR3 region has 14 residues. The CDR3 region is CASSPGTPPNEQFF. CDR3 DNA: TGTGCCAGCAGTCCCGGGACACCACCTAATGAGCAGTTCTTC.

J is TRBJ2-3 and V is TRBV9, with TRBD2 matching 10 bases. Germline V gives CDR1 SGDLS, CDR2 YYNGEE. This CDR3 has 16 amino acids. J lost 2 bases, V lost 2 bases, and 5 bases had no gene match. CDR3 loop: CASSVLAGVFTDTQYF. As DNA, the CDR3 is TGTGCCAGCAGCGTGCTAGCGGGGGTTTTCACAGATACGCAGTATTTT.

This chain connects TRBV4-3 to TRBJ2-3; 8 bases line up with TRBD1. This CDR3 is 16 amino acids long. The V and J ends lost 3 bases and 0 bases, in that order; junction bases with no gene match: 5. Germline assignment: CDR1 LGHNA and CDR2 YSLEER. The CDR3 region is CASSHGRQGSTDTQYF. The DNA of the CDR3 is TGCGCCAGCAGCCACGGGAGACAGGGGAGCACAGATACGCAGTATTTT.

The genes are TRBV6-6 and TRBJ2-7; 9 bases match TRBD1. The CDR3 has 16 amino acids. Germline lookup yields CDR1 MNHNY and CDR2 SVGAGI (reference sequence). J was trimmed by 2 bases and V by 2 bases; bases with no gene match: 7. The CDR3 protein is CASSYPRQGGTYEQYF. The CDR3 DNA is TGTGCCAGCAGTTACCCCCGACAGGGGGGGACCTACGAGCAGTACTTC.

The V and J genes are TRBV9 and TRBJ1-1; 10 bases align to TRBD1. With 4 bases clipped from V and 6 bases from J, the junction kept 9 bases outside the gene matches. CDR3 length: 15 amino acids. Germline CDR1 SGDLS, CDR2 YYNGEE. CDR3 loop: CASSPWGTGDPEAFF. For the CDR3, the DNA is TGTGCCAGCAGCCCCTGGGGGACAGGGGACCCTGAAGCTTTCTTT.

The gene calls are TRBV30 and TRBJ2-3; a possible D gene is TRBD2 (6 bases). CDR1 GTSNPN and CDR2 SVGIG come from the germline V gene (reference sequence). The CDR3 length is 16 residues. The germline V and J ends were trimmed by 0 bases and 0 bases, with 13 bases remaining between them. CDR3: CAWSVVGGPSTDTQYF. The CDR3 DNA follows: TGTGCCTGGAGTGTAGTGGGGGGTCCCAGCACAGATACGCAGTATTTT.

V gene TRBV4-3 combines with J gene TRBJ2-1, with D perhaps TRBD2 (6 bases). This CDR3 has 15 amino acids. CDR1 and CDR2 (germline): LGHNA, YSLEER. Between the trimmed V and J ends, which lost 0 bases and 0 bases, there was a span of 6 bases. The chain's CDR3 is CASSQEGGSYNEQFF. DNA for the CDR3: TGCGCCAGCAGCCAAGAGGGAGGCTCCTACAATGAGCAGTTCTTC.

The CDR3 sequence is CAWRGNRGRTYEQYF. In nucleotides, the CDR3 is TGTGCCTGGAGGGGAAACAGGGGGCGAACCTACGAGCAGTACTTC. The rearrangement joins TRBV30 to TRBJ2-5; TRBD1 matches 9 bases. Judging by the DNA end, TRBJ2-7 fits better; the J call may be wrong. The CDR3 length is 15 residues. The germline CDR1 and CDR2 sequences are GTSNPN and SVGIG (reference sequence).

The chain has TRBV5-4 and TRBJ1-1; the D gene is possibly TRBD1 (5 bases). The CDR3 spans 14 residues. V shed 0 bases and J shed 3 bases, with 9 bases lying between them. Germline CDR1 reads SGHNT; CDR2 reads YYREEE (reference sequence). CDR3 DNA: TGTGCCAGCAGCTTGGGGGGCATATACACTGAAGCTTTCTTT. Its protein product is CASSLGGIYTEAFF.

This chain uses TRBV6-5 with TRBJ2-5; 7 bases match TRBD1. Germline V gene sequence: CDR1 MNHEY, CDR2 SVGAGI. CDR3 size: 15 residues. Trimming took 2 bases from V and 0 from J; bases not matched to a gene: 3. The CDR3 spells CASSYGDSYQETQYF. CDR3 coding DNA: TGTGCCAGCAGTTACGGGGACAGTTACCAAGAGACCCAGTACTTC.

The chain couples TRBV27 to TRBJ2-3; 14 nucleotides match TRBD2. There are 17 residues in the CDR3. V was clipped by 5 bases and J by 6 bases; unmatched bases: 10. Per germline, CDR1 MNHEY and CDR2 SMNVEV (reference sequence). CDR3 nucleotides: TGTGCCAGCAGTCCCTTCGGACTAGCGGGGGGCGGGGATACGCAGTATTTT. This translates into CASSPFGLAGGGDTQYF.

The chain recombines TRBV7-9 with TRBJ2-7, with 12 bases matching TRBD2. This CDR3 region has 16 residues. Trimming at V came to 5 bases and at J to 3 bases, leaving 8 bases not matched to a gene. Germline assignment: CDR1 SEHNR and CDR2 FQNEAQ (reference sequence). The CDR3 DNA follows: TGTGCCAGCAGCCGCGGACTAGCGGGGAACCTCTACGAGCAGTACTTC. This gives the protein CASSRGLAGNLYEQYF.